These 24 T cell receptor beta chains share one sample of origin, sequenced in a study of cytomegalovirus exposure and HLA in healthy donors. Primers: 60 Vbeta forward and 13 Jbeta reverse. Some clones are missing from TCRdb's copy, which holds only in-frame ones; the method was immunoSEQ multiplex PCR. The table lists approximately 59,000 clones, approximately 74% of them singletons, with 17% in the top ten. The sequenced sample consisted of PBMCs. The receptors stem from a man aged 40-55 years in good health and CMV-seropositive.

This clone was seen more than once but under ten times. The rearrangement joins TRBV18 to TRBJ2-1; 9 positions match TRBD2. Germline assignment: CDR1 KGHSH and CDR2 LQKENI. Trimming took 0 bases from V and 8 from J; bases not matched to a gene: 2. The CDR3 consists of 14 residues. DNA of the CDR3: TGTGCCAGCTCACCACCTAGCGGGAGCTATGAGCAGTTCTTC. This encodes CASSPPSGSYEQFF.

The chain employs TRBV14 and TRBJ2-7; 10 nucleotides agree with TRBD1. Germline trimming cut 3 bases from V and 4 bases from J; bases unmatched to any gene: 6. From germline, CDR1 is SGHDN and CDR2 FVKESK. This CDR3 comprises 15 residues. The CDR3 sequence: CASSQETGGHYEQYF. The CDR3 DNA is TGTGCCAGCAGCCAGGAGACAGGGGGCCATTACGAGCAGTACTTC.

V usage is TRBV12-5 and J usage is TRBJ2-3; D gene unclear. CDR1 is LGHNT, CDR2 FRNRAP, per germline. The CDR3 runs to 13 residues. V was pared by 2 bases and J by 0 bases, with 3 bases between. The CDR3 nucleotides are TGTGCTAGTGGTTTGCTGAGCACAGATACGCAGTATTTT. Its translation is CASGLLSTDTQYF.

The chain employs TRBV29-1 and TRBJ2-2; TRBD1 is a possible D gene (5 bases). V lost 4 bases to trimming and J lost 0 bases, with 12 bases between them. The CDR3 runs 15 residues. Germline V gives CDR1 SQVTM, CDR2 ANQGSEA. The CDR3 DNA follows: TGCAGCGTTGGCCCTTCGACAGCGAACACCGGGGAGCTGTTTTTT. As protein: CSVGPSTANTGELFF.

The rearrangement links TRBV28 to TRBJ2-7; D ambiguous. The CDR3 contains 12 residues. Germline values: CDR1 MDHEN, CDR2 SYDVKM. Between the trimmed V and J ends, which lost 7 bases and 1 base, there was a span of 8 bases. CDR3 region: CASTPSSYEQYF. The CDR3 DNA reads TGTGCCAGCACCCCCAGTTCCTACGAGCAGTACTTC.

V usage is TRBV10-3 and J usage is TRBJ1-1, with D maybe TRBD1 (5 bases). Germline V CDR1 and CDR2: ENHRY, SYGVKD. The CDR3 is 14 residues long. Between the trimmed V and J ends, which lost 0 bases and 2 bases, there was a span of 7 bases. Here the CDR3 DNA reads TGTGCCATCAGTGAGTCGACAGCCAACACTGAAGCTTTCTTT. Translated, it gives CAISESTANTEAFF.

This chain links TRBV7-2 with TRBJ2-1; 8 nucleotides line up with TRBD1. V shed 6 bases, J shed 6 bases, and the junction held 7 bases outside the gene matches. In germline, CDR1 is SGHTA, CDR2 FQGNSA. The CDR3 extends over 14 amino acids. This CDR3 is CASRLRTGRNEQFF. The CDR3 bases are TGTGCCAGCAGACTACGGACAGGGCGCAATGAGCAGTTCTTC.

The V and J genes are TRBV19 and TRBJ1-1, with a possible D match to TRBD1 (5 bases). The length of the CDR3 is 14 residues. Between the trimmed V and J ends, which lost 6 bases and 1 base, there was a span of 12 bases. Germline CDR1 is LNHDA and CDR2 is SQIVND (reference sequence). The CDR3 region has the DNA TGTGCCAGTAGAACCCAGGGCGCGAACACTGAAGCTTTCTTT. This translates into CASRTQGANTEAFF.

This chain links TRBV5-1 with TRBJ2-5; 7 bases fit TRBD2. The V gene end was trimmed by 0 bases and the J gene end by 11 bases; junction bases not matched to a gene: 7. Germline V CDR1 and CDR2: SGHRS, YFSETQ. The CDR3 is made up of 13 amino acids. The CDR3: CASSLVSRGEQYF. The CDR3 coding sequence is TGCGCCAGCAGCTTGGTGTCCCGGGGGGAGCAGTACTTC.

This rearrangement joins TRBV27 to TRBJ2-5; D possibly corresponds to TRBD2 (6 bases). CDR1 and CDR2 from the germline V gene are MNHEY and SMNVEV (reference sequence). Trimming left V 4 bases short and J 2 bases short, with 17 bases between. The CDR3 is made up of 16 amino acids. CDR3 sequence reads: CASSSPLARRQETQYF. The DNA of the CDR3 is TGTGCCAGCAGTTCCCCCCTAGCGAGGCGGCAAGAGACCCAGTACTTC.

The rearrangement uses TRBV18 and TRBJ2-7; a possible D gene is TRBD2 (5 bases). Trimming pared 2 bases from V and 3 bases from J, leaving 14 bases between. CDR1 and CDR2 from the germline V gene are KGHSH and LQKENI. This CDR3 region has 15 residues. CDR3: CASSPGGGYHYEQYF. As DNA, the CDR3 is TGTGCCAGCTCACCAGGAGGCGGTTACCACTACGAGCAGTACTTC.

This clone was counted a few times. The CDR3: CASRPSGSAVYEQYF. CDR3 DNA sequence: TGTGCCAGCAGACCAAGCGGGAGTGCAGTCTACGAGCAGTACTTC. The chain carries TRBV7-2 and TRBJ2-7; 8 positions match TRBD2. V lost 6 bases to trimming and J lost 3 bases; unmatched junction nucleotides: 10. The V gene's germline CDR1 is SGHTA and CDR2 FQGNSA. This CDR3 is 15 amino acids long. Using reference TRBV7-2 and TRBJ2-7 for the parts outside the CDR3, the full variable domain is GAGVSQSPSNKVTEKGKDVELRCDPISGHTALYWYRQSLGQGLEFLIYFQGNSAPDKSGLPSDRFSAERTGGSVSTLTIQRTQQEDSAVYLCASRPSGSAVYEQYFGPGTRLTVT.

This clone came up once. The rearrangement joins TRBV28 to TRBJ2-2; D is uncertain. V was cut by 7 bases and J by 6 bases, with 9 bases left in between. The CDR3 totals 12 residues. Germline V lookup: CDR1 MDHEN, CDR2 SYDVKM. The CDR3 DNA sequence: TGTGCCAGCAACCACCCGGCCGGGGAGCTGTTTTTT. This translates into CASNHPAGELFF. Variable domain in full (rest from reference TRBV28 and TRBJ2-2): DVKVTQSSRYLVKRTGEKVFLECVQDMDHENMFWYRQDPGLGLRLIYFSYDVKMKEKGDIPEGYSVSREKKERFSLILESASTNQTSMYLCASNHPAGELFFGEGSRLTVL.

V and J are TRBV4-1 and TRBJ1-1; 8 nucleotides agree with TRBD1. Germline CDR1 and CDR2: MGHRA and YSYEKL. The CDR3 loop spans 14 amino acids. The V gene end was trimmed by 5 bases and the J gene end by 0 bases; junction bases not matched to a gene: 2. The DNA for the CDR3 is TGCGCCAGCAGCACGACAGGGGTGAACACTGAAGCTTTCTTT. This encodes CASSTTGVNTEAFF.

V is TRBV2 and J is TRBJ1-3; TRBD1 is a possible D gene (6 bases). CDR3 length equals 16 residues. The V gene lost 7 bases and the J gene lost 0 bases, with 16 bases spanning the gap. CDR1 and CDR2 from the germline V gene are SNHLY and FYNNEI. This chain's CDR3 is CASKNDRSSSGNTIYF. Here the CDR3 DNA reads TGTGCCAGCAAGAACGACAGGTCAAGCTCTGGAAACACCATATATTTT. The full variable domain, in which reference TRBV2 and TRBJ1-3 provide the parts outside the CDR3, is EPEVTQTPSHQVTQMGQEVILRCVPISNHLYFYWYRQILGQKVEFLVSFYNNEISEKSEIFDDQFSVERPDGSNFTLKIRSTKLEDSAMYFCASKNDRSSSGNTIYFGEGSWLTVV.

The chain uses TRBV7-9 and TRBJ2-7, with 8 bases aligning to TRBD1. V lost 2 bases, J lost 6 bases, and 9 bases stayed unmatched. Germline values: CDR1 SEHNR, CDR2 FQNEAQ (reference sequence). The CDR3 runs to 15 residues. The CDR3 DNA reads TGTGCCAGCAGCTTATTCGCAGGGGGCAGCGGCGAGCAGTACTTC. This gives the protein CASSLFAGGSGEQYF.

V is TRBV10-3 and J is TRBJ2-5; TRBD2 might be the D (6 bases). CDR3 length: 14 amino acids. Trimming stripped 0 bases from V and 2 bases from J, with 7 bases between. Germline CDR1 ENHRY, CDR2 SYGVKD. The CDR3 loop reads CAISESGTQETQYF. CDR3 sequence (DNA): TGTGCCATCAGTGAGTCTGGGACTCAAGAGACCCAGTACTTC.

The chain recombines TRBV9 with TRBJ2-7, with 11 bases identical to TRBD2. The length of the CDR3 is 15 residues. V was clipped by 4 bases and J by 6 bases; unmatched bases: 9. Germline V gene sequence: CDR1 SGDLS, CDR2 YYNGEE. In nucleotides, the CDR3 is TGTGCCAGCAGCCCAACGACTAGCGGGATAAGCGAGCAGTACTTC. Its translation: CASSPTTSGISEQYF. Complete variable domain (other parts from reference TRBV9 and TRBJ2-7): DSGVTQTPKHLITATGQRVTLRCSPRSGDLSVYWYQQSLDQGLQFLIQYYNGEERAKGNILERFSAQQFPDLHSELNLSSLELGDSALYFCASSPTTSGISEQYFGPGTRLTVT.

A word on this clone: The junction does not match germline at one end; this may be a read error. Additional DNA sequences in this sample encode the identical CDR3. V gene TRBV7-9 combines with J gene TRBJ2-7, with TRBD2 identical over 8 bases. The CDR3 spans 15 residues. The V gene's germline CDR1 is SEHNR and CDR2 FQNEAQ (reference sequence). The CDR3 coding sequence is TGCGCCAGCGGTGACGGGGGGGGCAGCTCCTACGAGCAGTACTTC. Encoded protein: CASGDGGGSSYEQYF.

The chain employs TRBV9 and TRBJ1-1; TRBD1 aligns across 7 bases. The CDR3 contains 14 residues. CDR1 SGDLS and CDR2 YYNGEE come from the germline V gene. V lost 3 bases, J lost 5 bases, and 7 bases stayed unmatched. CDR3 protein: CASSARQGLTEAFF. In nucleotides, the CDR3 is TGTGCCAGCAGCGCCAGACAGGGCCTTACTGAAGCTTTCTTT. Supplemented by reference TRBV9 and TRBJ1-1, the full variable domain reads DSGVTQTPKHLITATGQRVTLRCSPRSGDLSVYWYQQSLDQGLQFLIQYYNGEERAKGNILERFSAQQFPDLHSELNLSSLELGDSALYFCASSARQGLTEAFFGQGTRLTVV.

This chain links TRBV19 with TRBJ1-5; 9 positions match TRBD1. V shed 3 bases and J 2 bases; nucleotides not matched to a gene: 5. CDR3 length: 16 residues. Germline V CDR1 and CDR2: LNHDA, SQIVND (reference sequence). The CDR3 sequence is CASSILGQGGNQPQHF. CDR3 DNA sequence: TGTGCCAGTAGTATTCTGGGACAGGGTGGCAATCAGCCCCAGCATTTT.

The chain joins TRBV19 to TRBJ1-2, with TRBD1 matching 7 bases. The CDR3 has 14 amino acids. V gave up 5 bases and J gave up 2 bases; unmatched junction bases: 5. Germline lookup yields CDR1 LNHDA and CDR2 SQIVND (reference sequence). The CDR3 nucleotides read TGTGCCAGTAGTGTCCCAGGGGGAAACTATGGCTACACCTTC. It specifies CASSVPGGNYGYTF.

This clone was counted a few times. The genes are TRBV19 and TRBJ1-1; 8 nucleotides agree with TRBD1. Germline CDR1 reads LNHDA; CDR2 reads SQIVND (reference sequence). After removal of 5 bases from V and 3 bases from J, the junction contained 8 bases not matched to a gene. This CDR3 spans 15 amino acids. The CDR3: CASSVHRGKDTEAFF. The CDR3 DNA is TGTGCCAGTAGTGTTCACAGGGGGAAGGACACTGAAGCTTTCTTT.

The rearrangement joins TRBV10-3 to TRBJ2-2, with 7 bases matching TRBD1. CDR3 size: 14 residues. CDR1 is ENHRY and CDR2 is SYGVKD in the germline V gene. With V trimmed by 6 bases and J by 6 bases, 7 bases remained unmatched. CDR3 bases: TGTGCCATCAGCAGACAGGGAGACGCCGGGGAGCTGTTTTTT. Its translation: CAISRQGDAGELFF.